This TCR beta chain was sequenced during a study of cytomegalovirus exposure and HLA in healthy donors. PCR primers comprised 60 Vbeta and 13 Jbeta primers. Authors' analysis steps: Later, tens of millions of unique TCR beta chains were counted in an analysis, and 10 million to 12 million of them were shared. Profiled with immunoSEQ multiplex PCR; TCRdb holds only in-frame clones, not every one. V, J and clone size derive from that table, while D and trimming were established from the DNA sequence. Of about 150,000 clones detected, around 82% appear once; the ten largest clones hold under 7.5%. Germline CDR1 is SGHDN and CDR2 is FVKESK. V was cut by 2 bases and J by 10 bases, with 21 bases left in between. The CDR3 is 15 residues long. On this clone itself: Its specificity is not known.

Notes on the study in general: Using a false discovery rate of 0.05, a later analysis showed that approximately 17,000 TCR beta sequences were associated with HLA alleles. Specificity of a few CMV-associated chains for CMV antigens was verified in vitro.

Sequences were obtained from PBMCs. This chain links TRBV14 with TRBJ2-7; the D gene is possibly TRBD2 (5 bases). The sequence derives from a woman between 50 and 59 years old in good health and CMV-seropositive. CDR3 coding DNA: TGTGCCAGCAGCCAATATTCCGGGGTGCGGCGGGTACAGTACTTC. Translated, it gives CASSQYSGVRRVQYF.